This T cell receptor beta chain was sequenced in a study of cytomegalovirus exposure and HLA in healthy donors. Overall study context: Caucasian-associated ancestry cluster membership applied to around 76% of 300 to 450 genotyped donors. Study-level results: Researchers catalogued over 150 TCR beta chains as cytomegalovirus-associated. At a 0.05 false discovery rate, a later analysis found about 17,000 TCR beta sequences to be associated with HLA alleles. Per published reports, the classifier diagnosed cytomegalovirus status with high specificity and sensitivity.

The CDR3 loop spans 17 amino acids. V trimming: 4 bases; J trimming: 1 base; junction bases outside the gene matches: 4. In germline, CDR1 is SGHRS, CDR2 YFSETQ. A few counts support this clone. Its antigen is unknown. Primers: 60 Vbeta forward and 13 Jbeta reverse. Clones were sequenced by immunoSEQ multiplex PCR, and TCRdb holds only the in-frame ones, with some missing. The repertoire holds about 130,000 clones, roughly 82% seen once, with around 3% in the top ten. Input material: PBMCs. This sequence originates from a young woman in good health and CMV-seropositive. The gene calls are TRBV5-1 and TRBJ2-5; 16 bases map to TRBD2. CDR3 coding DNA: TGCGCCAGCAGCCCTGGGACTAGCGGGGGGGCCCAAGAGACCCAGTACTTC. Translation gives CASSPGTSGGAQETQYF.